This T cell receptor beta chain was recovered during a study of cytomegalovirus exposure and HLA in healthy donors. Broader study findings: The only immune exposure information that was available was CMV serostatus.

Use of 60 Vbeta and 13 Jbeta primers characterized the PCR. Method: immunoSEQ multiplex PCR; TCRdb's copy keeps in-frame clones and lacks some. The table lists just over 80,000 clones. The CDR3 consists of 10 residues. Trimming left V 6 bases short and J 7 bases short, with 9 bases between. Germline values: CDR1 DFQATT, CDR2 SNEGSKA (reference sequence). A word on this clone: The antigen remains unidentified.

The material sequenced was PBMCs. This sequence was found in a woman in her 30s in good health and CMV-seronegative. The chain carries TRBV20-1 and TRBJ1-1, with D possibly matching TRBD1 (6 bases). CDR3 sequence (DNA): TGCAGTGCAGGACAGCGTGAAGCTTTCTTT. This gives the protein CSAGQREAFF.